These 28 T cell receptor beta chains came from one sample sequenced in a study of CD8+ T cells in alopecia areata (dated by TCRdb to 2016 to 2019). The time point label here, explained by the study, means: roughly 26 weeks on oral tofacitinib. The sample's treatment or condition label is to be understood as: oral pan-JAK inhibitor, 5-10 mg twice daily. Library generation was performed with the immunoSEQ multiplex PCR assay. For TCR sequencing, RNA was extracted from every sample and reverse transcribed into cDNA to serve as template. Imported from immuneACCESS, the table was reduced by TCRdb to in-frame sequences with V and J called. These copies leave out some clones; in studies compared against another copy, an unresolved V gene accounts for under half, and the cause of the remainder is not known. Recorded for this sample are around 270,000 clones; 58% of them occurred a single time. Of the sample, under 2% falls within the top ten clones.

Sequences were derived from CD4+ T cells sorted from blood, sampled at week 24, from a patient treated with tofacitinib. The receptors stem from a human donor with alopecia areata.

Concerning this clone itself: The junction departs from germline at one end; a sequencing error may be responsible. V is TRBV7-7 and J is TRBJ2-1, with 10 bases aligning to TRBD2. The CDR3 consists of 13 residues. CDR1 and CDR2 from the germline V gene are SSHAT and FNYEAQ (reference sequence). CDR3 protein: CASSLAGGNEQFF. Here the CDR3 DNA reads TGTGCTAGCAGCTTAGCGGGGGGAAATGAGCAGTTCTTC.

The gene calls are TRBV30 and TRBJ1-1; no definite D call. CDR3 length equals 14 residues. V gave up 4 bases and J gave up 0 bases, with 12 bases separating them. CDR1 GTSNPN and CDR2 SVGIG come from the germline V gene (reference sequence). In DNA form, the CDR3 reads TGTGCCTGGATGTACTCCCGCCTGAACACTGAAGCTTTCTTT. Translated, it gives CAWMYSRLNTEAFF.

CDR3 sequence (DNA): TGCGCCAGCGCCGGGACTAGCCCTTACGAGCAGTACTTC. It yields the protein CASAGTSPYEQYF. The chain has TRBV5-1 and TRBJ2-7, with TRBD2 identical over 9 bases. The V gene's germline CDR1 is SGHRS and CDR2 YFSETQ. This CDR3 region has 13 residues. V lost 7 bases and J lost 4; bases outside the gene matches: 6. Looking up the rest from reference TRBV5-1 and TRBJ2-7 gives the full variable domain: KAGVTQTPRYLIKTRGQQVTLSCSPISGHRSVSWYQQTPGQGLQFLFEYFSETQRNKGNFPGRFSGRQFSNSRSEMNVSTLELGDSALYLCASAGTSPYEQYFGPGTRLTVT.

The chain is built from TRBV5-1 and TRBJ2-7; D is ambiguous. Germline lookup yields CDR1 SGHRS and CDR2 YFSETQ. This CDR3 comprises 12 residues. V lost 4 bases, J lost 3 bases, and 8 bases lay in between. This chain's CDR3 is CASSTGHYEQYF. The DNA for the CDR3 is TGCGCCAGCAGCACCGGGCACTACGAGCAGTACTTC.

Worth noting for this clone: This sample includes further DNA sequences coding for the same CDR3. The chain has TRBV7-9 and TRBJ1-5; D gene uncertain. The V gene's germline CDR1 is SEHNR and CDR2 FQNEAQ (reference sequence). Trimming removed 1 base from V and 4 bases from J, with 5 bases in between. The CDR3 spans 13 residues. CDR3 nucleotides: TGTGCCAGCAGCTTAGACGGTAATCAGCCCCAGCATTTT. Protein: CASSLDGNQPQHF.

A few counts support this clone. The J gene is TRBJ1-6, the V gene TRBV10-3; 10 nucleotides line up with TRBD1. The length of the CDR3 is 16 residues. The V gene's germline CDR1 is ENHRY and CDR2 SYGVKD. V lost 3 bases to trimming and J lost 7 bases; unmatched junction nucleotides: 6. The CDR3 DNA reads TGTGCCATCAGTGACGGTGACAGGGGGCCGAATTCACCCCTCCACTTT. Amino acids: CAISDGDRGPNSPLHF.

The table lists this clone with a few counts. The chain uses TRBV4-2 and TRBJ2-1, with a possible D match to TRBD2 (7 bases). Looked up from germline, CDR1 is LGHNA and CDR2 is YNFKEQ. The CDR3 spans 17 residues. The V end lost 3 bases, the J end lost 0 bases, and 15 bases lay between the germline ends. The CDR3 region is CASSHKNGGPSYNEQFF. CDR3 nucleotide sequence: TGTGCCAGCAGCCATAAAAACGGGGGGCCCTCCTACAATGAGCAGTTCTTC.

The gene calls are TRBV2 and TRBJ2-7; 10 positions match TRBD2. The CDR3 consists of 15 residues. Unmatched junction bases numbered 8, after V lost 8 bases and J lost 1 base. Germline V gene data show CDR1 as SNHLY and CDR2 as FYNNEI. The CDR3 here is CASRTSGILSYEQYF. CDR3 sequence (DNA): TGTGCCAGCCGGACTAGCGGAATCCTGTCCTACGAGCAGTACTTC.

This clone was observed a few times. V is TRBV29-1 and J is TRBJ1-1; D is undetermined. Deletions cut 4 bases from V and 4 bases from J, with 7 bases between. CDR3 size: 11 residues. The germline CDR1 and CDR2 sequences are SQVTM and ANQGSEA. DNA for the CDR3: TGCAGCGTTGGCAGAATCACTGAAGCTTTCTTT. Protein sequence: CSVGRITEAFF.

V gene TRBV2 combines with J gene TRBJ1-2; TRBD1 aligns across 7 bases. Germline lookup yields CDR1 SNHLY and CDR2 FYNNEI. The CDR3 loop spans 19 amino acids. The trim removed 1 base at V and 2 bases at J, leaving 16 bases unmatched. CDR3 DNA sequence: TGTGCCAGCAGTGAAGACGGGACTGTCAGGGCAGGGGGAAACTATGGCTACACCTTC. It is translated as CASSEDGTVRAGGNYGYTF.

To note about this clone: The sample has other DNA sequences that encode this CDR3 too. The rearrangement links TRBV5-4 to TRBJ2-7; 7 bases map to TRBD1. Per germline, CDR1 SGHNT and CDR2 YYREEE (reference sequence). Trimming removed 0 bases from V and 3 bases from J; junction bases left unmatched: 6. The CDR3 totals 15 residues. As DNA, the CDR3 is TGTGCCAGCAGCTTGGAGGCAGGGGGAAGCTACGAGCAGTACTTC. Amino acid sequence: CASSLEAGGSYEQYF.

This clone was found a few times. The chain recombines TRBV10-3 with TRBJ2-1; 11 bases fit TRBD1. The CDR3 loop spans 14 amino acids. J was trimmed by 11 bases and V by 8 bases; bases with no gene match: 11. CDR1 is ENHRY and CDR2 is SYGVKD in the germline V gene. CDR3 DNA: TGTGCCATCTATGCCGGGGACAGGGGGGATCAGCAGTTCTTC. Translated, it gives CAIYAGDRGDQQFF.

The chain recombines TRBV7-2 with TRBJ1-1; D gene ambiguous. CDR1 and CDR2 (germline): SGHTA, FQGNSA. Between the trimmed V and J ends, which lost 4 bases and 1 base, there was a span of 10 bases. CDR3 length: 14 amino acids. CDR3: CASSSQTENTEAFF. CDR3 DNA: TGTGCCAGCAGCTCTCAGACGGAGAACACTGAAGCTTTCTTT.

The chain employs TRBV19 and TRBJ1-2; D might be TRBD1 (5 bases). CDR1 and CDR2 (germline): LNHDA, SQIVND (reference sequence). V dropped 5 bases and J dropped 6 bases, with 16 bases sitting between them. The CDR3 extends over 14 amino acids. CDR3 sequence: CASSSAPGSHGYTF. The DNA of the CDR3 is TGTGCCAGTAGTTCCGCCCCAGGGAGTCATGGCTACACCTTC. Full variable domain (rest looked up from reference TRBV19 and TRBJ1-2): DGGITQSPKYLFRKEGQNVTLSCEQNLNHDAMYWYRQDPGQGLRLIYYSQIVNDFQKGDIAEGYSVSREKKESFPLTVTSAQKNPTAFYLCASSSAPGSHGYTFGSGTRLTVV.

The rearrangement links TRBV4-1 to TRBJ2-3; D is uncertain. The germline CDR1 and CDR2 sequences are MGHRA and YSYEKL. Trimming left V 1 base short and J 6 bases short, with 17 bases between. The CDR3 is made up of 16 amino acids. Written as DNA, the CDR3 is TGCGCCAGCAGCCAAGCCCTAAGGTCCCCGGAGGATACGCAGTATTTT. Its protein is CASSQALRSPEDTQYF.

This clone showed up just once. The chain joins TRBV5-1 to TRBJ2-6; no firm D call. Per germline, CDR1 SGHRS and CDR2 YFSETQ. V lost 4 bases and J 2 bases, leaving 7 bases between the germline ends. The CDR3 loop spans 14 amino acids. Here the CDR3 DNA reads TGCGCCAGCAGCCCTGAAACTGGGGCCAACGTCCTGACTTTC. As protein: CASSPETGANVLTF.

This clone appeared once. The chain carries TRBV9 and TRBJ2-7, with D possibly matching TRBD1 (6 bases). V was cut by 2 bases and J by 2 bases, with 14 bases left in between. CDR3 length equals 15 residues. Germline values: CDR1 SGDLS, CDR2 YYNGEE. DNA of the CDR3: TGTGCCAGCAGCGTCTCAGGGGTAGGCACCTACGAGCAGTACTTC. It encodes CASSVSGVGTYEQYF. Drawing the rest from reference TRBV9 and TRBJ2-7, the complete variable domain is DSGVTQTPKHLITATGQRVTLRCSPRSGDLSVYWYQQSLDQGLQFLIQYYNGEERAKGNILERFSAQQFPDLHSELNLSSLELGDSALYFCASSVSGVGTYEQYFGPGTRLTVT.

The gene calls are TRBV29-1 and TRBJ1-2; D is unclear. This CDR3 spans 19 amino acids. Deletions cut 4 bases from V and 0 bases from J, with 27 bases between. Germline loops: CDR1 SQVTM, CDR2 ANQGSEA. Here the CDR3 reads CSVGAARKDLTTANYGYTF. The CDR3 nucleotides are TGCAGCGTTGGGGCAGCTAGAAAGGACTTAACCACCGCTAACTATGGCTACACCTTC.

The CDR3 protein is CASSPGQGRIYGYTF. Written as DNA, the CDR3 is TGTGCCAGCAGCCCCGGACAGGGTAGGATCTATGGCTACACCTTC. The chain recombines TRBV7-9 with TRBJ1-2; 8 nucleotides agree with TRBD1. The V segment lost 5 bases and the J segment 4 bases; nucleotides outside the gene matches: 9. CDR1 and CDR2 from the germline V gene are SEHNR and FQNEAQ (reference sequence). This CDR3 region has 15 residues.

The chain combines TRBV20-1 with TRBJ2-5; D is unresolved. This CDR3 region has 11 residues. Per germline, CDR1 DFQATT and CDR2 SNEGSKA (reference sequence). V was clipped by 5 bases and J by 5 bases, with 9 bases between them. The CDR3: CSARPEETQYF. The CDR3 coding sequence is TGCAGTGCTCGACCGGAGGAGACCCAGTACTTC.

This rearrangement joins TRBV5-1 to TRBJ1-2; tentative D call: TRBD1 (5 bases). V was clipped by 4 bases and J by 8 bases, with 21 bases between them. This CDR3 is built from 15 residues. Germline V gene sequence: CDR1 SGHRS, CDR2 YFSETQ. CDR3 sequence reads: CASSAMGDEAHGYTF. Here the CDR3 DNA reads TGCGCCAGCAGCGCGATGGGGGATGAGGCTCACGGCTACACCTTC.

This clone has a handful of counts. The rearrangement links TRBV4-3 to TRBJ1-1; D call uncertain. There are 15 residues in the CDR3. V gave up 0 bases and J gave up 2 bases, with 10 bases separating them. Germline CDR1 and CDR2: LGHNA and YSLEER. The DNA of the CDR3 is TGCGCCAGCAGCCAAGATGGCTGGGTCAACACTGAAGCTTTCTTT. This gives the protein CASSQDGWVNTEAFF.

This clone was detected a few times. The rearrangement links TRBV5-6 to TRBJ2-3; the D is unclear. This CDR3 spans 12 amino acids. Germline V gives CDR1 SGHDT, CDR2 YYEEEE. The V and J ends lost 0 bases and 5 bases respectively, with 4 bases between them. The CDR3 DNA is TGTGCCAGCAGCTTGGAGGTAGATACGCAGTATTTT. Translated: CASSLEVDTQYF.

This clone turned up a few times. This chain joins TRBV7-2 and TRBJ2-1; 12 bases map to TRBD2. The V and J ends lost 4 bases and 8 bases, in that order; junction bases with no gene match: 6. CDR3 length: 15 amino acids. Looked up from germline, CDR1 is SGHTA and CDR2 is FQGNSA. The CDR3 coding sequence is TGTGCCAGCAGCTCTAGCGGGGGGGCCGGCGATGAGCAGTTCTTC. It specifies CASSSSGGAGDEQFF. The variable domain in full, with the rest retrieved from reference TRBV7-2 and TRBJ2-1, is GAGVSQSPSNKVTEKGKDVELRCDPISGHTALYWYRQSLGQGLEFLIYFQGNSAPDKSGLPSDRFSAERTGGSVSTLTIQRTQQEDSAVYLCASSSSGGAGDEQFFGPGTRLTVL.

This chain joins TRBV18 and TRBJ1-5, with TRBD1 matching 7 bases. The CDR3 runs to 15 residues. Germline V gene data show CDR1 as KGHSH and CDR2 as LQKENI. V shed 2 bases, J shed 5 bases, and the junction held 6 bases outside the gene matches. The DNA for the CDR3 is TGTGCCAGCTCACCAACCGGGACAGTTTATCAGCCCCAGCATTTT. Amino acids: CASSPTGTVYQPQHF.

The chain employs TRBV4-1 and TRBJ2-5; D may match TRBD1 or TRBD2 (5 bases each). Between the trimmed V and J ends, which lost 4 bases and 7 bases, there was a span of 13 bases. The CDR3 is made up of 13 amino acids. Germline values: CDR1 MGHRA, CDR2 YSYEKL. CDR3 nucleotide sequence: TGCGCCAGCAGCCCCCGGGGCGAGTGGACCCAGTACTTC. Residues: CASSPRGEWTQYF.

The genes are TRBV6-5 and TRBJ1-2; unclear D gene. CDR3 size: 12 residues. V was shortened by 7 bases and J by 7 bases, with 13 bases between the two germline ends. Germline CDR1 and CDR2: MNHEY and SVGAGI. CDR3 nucleotides: TGTGCCAGCACCGGCTCGGCGGGTGGCTACACCTTC. Translation gives CASTGSAGGYTF.

The V and J genes are TRBV30 and TRBJ1-2, with TRBD1 identical over 8 bases. The CDR3 is 15 residues long. Germline V lookup: CDR1 GTSNPN, CDR2 SVGIG (reference sequence). V was pared by 0 bases and J by 5 bases, with 8 bases of the junction left unmatched. As DNA, the CDR3 is TGTGCCTGGAGTGTGGTTTGGGACAGGAGATATGGCTACACCTTC. Translation: CAWSVVWDRRYGYTF.